This is a list of T cell receptor beta chains from one sample in a study of cytomegalovirus exposure and HLA in healthy donors. Only in-frame clones appear in the TCRdb table, and some are missing; sequencing was by immunoSEQ multiplex PCR. The top ten clones hold 1.5% to 2% of a sample with 200,000 to 250,000 clones, around nine tenths of them seen once. Sample: PBMCs. These receptors all come from a woman aged 18-30 years in good health and CMV-seropositive. The CDR3 runs from the conserved cysteine through the conserved F or W. Fields, in order: CDR3 protein, V gene, J gene.

CATPGGEDSNQPQHF	TRBV19	TRBJ1-5
CASSLSGRAYNEQFF	TRBV9	TRBJ2-1
CASSQESRVNQPQHF	TRBV4-1	TRBJ1-5
CASSFWGGTGNEQFF	TRBV7-6	TRBJ2-1
CASSLMGSFLGTEAFF	TRBV7-8	TRBJ1-1
CASSLRAGGGPSYEQYF	TRBV28	TRBJ2-7
CASSFGQGPYEQYF	TRBV28	TRBJ2-7
CASTHGGSSYEQYF	TRBV27	TRBJ2-7
CASSLVGLTSGSWEQYF	TRBV5-5	TRBJ2-7
CASSLKRGQETQYF	TRBV7-7	TRBJ2-5
CASSLSDRGHKTFF	TRBV28	TRBJ1-1